In its sample, the clone carrying this T cell receptor (beta chain) was seen a few times. Its antigen is as yet unknown. This entry comes from a study of blood T cells in healthy people across ages. Study-wide points: TCR beta diversity, measured per million T cells, fell in a roughly linear way with age. Estimates of total diversity, which came from one million sequenced T cells, were considered to be underestimates. Long-lived donors had more naive CD4+ cells and higher diversity than aged donors.

With each sample, at least 6 micrograms of total RNA were extracted. The use of a sample-barcoded 5' primer and a J-beta primer mix characterized a second PCR of about 6 to 12 cycles. Each CDR3 protein is one row after TCRdb ran MiXCR on the 5' RACE reads. Of about 680,000 distinct CDR3 sequences listed, around 49% are singletons. V shed 4 bases, J shed 3 bases, and the junction held 4 bases outside the gene matches. CDR3 length: 14 amino acids. The germline gives CDR1 LNHNV, CDR2 YYDKDF (reference sequence). The sequenced sample was blood. The V call is TRBV15, the J call TRBJ2-3, with 7 bases fitting TRBD1. This TCR was recovered from a woman aged 60-70 years in good health. The CDR3: CATSKGQTTDTQYF. The CDR3 bases are TGTGCCACCAGCAAGGGACAGACAACAGATACGCAGTATTTT.